The sequence of this TCR beta chain was determined in a study of T cells in localized non-small cell lung cancer. Notes on the study in general: Tumor samples were not multi-region, leaving intratumor heterogeneity unexcluded. Uninvolved adjacent lung had more T cell clonality than any other tissue, topping tumor.

CDR1 SGHNT and CDR2 YYREEE come from the germline V gene (reference sequence). CDR3 length: 13 amino acids. With 3 bases removed from V and 1 base from J, the gap between germline ends came to 6 bases. Comments on this clone: Antigen: not known.

Produced via immunoSEQ multiplex PCR; TCRdb's table is partial and in-frame only. This table holds about 78,000 clones, 84% found once. The input for sequencing was peripheral blood, taken before any cancer treatment. This receptor was identified in a man aged 40 to 75 with stage I lung adenocarcinoma. V gene TRBV5-4 combines with J gene TRBJ2-3; perhaps TRBD2 as D (5 bases). For the CDR3, the DNA is TGTGCCAGCAGCTCCGGGGGCACAGATACGCAGTATTTT. It codes for CASSSGGTDTQYF.